These 20 T cell receptor beta chains originate from one sample sequenced in a study of OX40 agonist ivuxolimab in advanced cancers. Measured with immunoSEQ multiplex PCR; TCRdb has only the in-frame clones, and not every one. Of tens of thousands of clones in the sample, approximately 90% were seen once. Specimen: CD4+ or CD8+ T cells sorted from blood, collected in a trial of the OX40 agonist ivuxolimab. The receptors were sampled from an adult with an advanced solid tumor such as melanoma, head and neck, liver or kidney cancer.

This rearrangement joins TRBV4-1 to TRBJ2-5; 7 bases align to TRBD2. Trimming at V came to 1 base and at J to 2 bases, leaving 7 bases not matched to a gene. This CDR3 is built from 16 residues. Germline-derived CDR1 and CDR2 are MGHRA and YSYEKL. The CDR3 DNA is TGCGCCAGCAGCCAAGGTATTAGCGGGCCACAAGAGACCCAGTACTTC. This codes for CASSQGISGPQETQYF.

This chain connects TRBV27 to TRBJ1-6; 8 positions agree with TRBD1. Trimming took 2 bases from V and 6 from J; bases not matched to a gene: 6. The germline CDR1 and CDR2 sequences are MNHEY and SMNVEV (reference sequence). The CDR3 is 16 amino acids. Written as DNA, the CDR3 is TGTGCCAGCAGTTTAAATGCAGGGGGCTTTAATTCACCCCTCCACTTT. Translating gives CASSLNAGGFNSPLHF.

This chain connects TRBV25-1 to TRBJ1-1, with a tentative D call TRBD1 (5 bases). Per the germline V gene, CDR1 is MGHDK and CDR2 is SYGVNS. CDR3 length: 12 amino acids. Trimming took off 6 bases at V and 9 bases at J, with 14 bases between the two ends. The CDR3 reads CASSRGVAQAFF. CDR3 nucleotide sequence: TGTGCCAGCAGCAGAGGGGTAGCGCAAGCTTTCTTT.

This clone was picked up one time. The chain uses TRBV7-9 and TRBJ2-1, with 8 nucleotides matching TRBD2. The CDR3 covers 15 residues. Germline CDR1 is SEHNR and CDR2 is FQNEAQ (reference sequence). Germline trimming cut 0 bases from V and 2 bases from J; bases unmatched to any gene: 0. CDR3 DNA: TGTGCCAGCAGCTTAGCTAGCGGGACCTACAATGAGCAGTTCTTC. Its protein product is CASSLASGTYNEQFF.

V usage is TRBV6-1 and J usage is TRBJ2-3, with D unresolved. CDR1 and CDR2 (germline): MNHNS, SASEGT. The CDR3 is 15 residues long. V was clipped by 0 bases and J by 1 base, with 8 bases between them. CDR3 protein: CASSEARPRTDTQYF. Here the CDR3 DNA reads TGTGCCAGCAGTGAAGCGAGACCCCGCACAGATACGCAGTATTTT.

The chain uses TRBV13 and TRBJ2-5; 8 bases agree with TRBD2. This CDR3 comprises 15 residues. The germline V gene encodes CDR1 PRHDT and CDR2 FYEKMQ (reference sequence). V shed 5 bases and J 5 bases; nucleotides not matched to a gene: 10. CDR3 residues: CASSLTGGPLETQYF. The CDR3, as DNA: TGTGCCAGCAGCCTAACGGGAGGGCCTTTGGAGACCCAGTACTTC.

J is TRBJ1-3 and V is TRBV5-6; 10 bases map to TRBD1. Germline trimming cut 1 base from V and 3 bases from J; bases unmatched to any gene: 1. Germline values: CDR1 SGHDT, CDR2 YYEEEE. The CDR3 totals 15 residues. CDR3: CASSLRTGGGNTIYF. The CDR3 DNA reads TGTGCCAGCAGCTTGAGGACAGGGGGTGGAAACACCATATATTTT.

V gene TRBV30 combines with J gene TRBJ1-2; D is unclear. The V gene lost 8 bases and the J gene lost 4 bases, with 17 bases spanning the gap. Per the germline V gene, CDR1 is GTSNPN and CDR2 is SVGIG (reference sequence). The CDR3 extends over 13 amino acids. CDR3 in DNA: TGTGCCGTCGGCCCCCGGGGTAGCTATGGCTACACCTTC. Translating gives CAVGPRGSYGYTF.

In its sample, this clone was seen once. This rearrangement joins TRBV5-5 to TRBJ2-7, with D perhaps TRBD1 (6 bases). This CDR3 region has 14 residues. Germline V gene lookup returns CDR1 SGHKS and CDR2 YYEKEE (reference sequence). Trimming took off 0 bases at V and 3 bases at J, with 10 bases between the two ends. This CDR3 is CASSLAQGNYEQYF. CDR3 coding DNA: TGTGCCAGCAGCTTGGCACAGGGCAACTACGAGCAGTACTTC.

This chain uses TRBV6-6 with TRBJ1-6; D is perhaps TRBD1 (5 bases). There are 13 residues in the CDR3. Per germline, CDR1 MNHNY and CDR2 SVGAGI (reference sequence). V was shortened by 6 bases and J by 10 bases, with 13 bases between the two germline ends. CDR3: CASSYQGPSPLHF. CDR3 DNA: TGTGCCAGCAGCTACCAGGGTCCGTCACCCCTCCACTTT.

The genes are TRBV2 and TRBJ2-1, with D tentatively TRBD1 (6 bases). Looked up from germline, CDR1 is SNHLY and CDR2 is FYNNEI. There are 15 residues in the CDR3. Trimming shortened V by 6 bases and J by 0 bases, and 12 bases separated the two germline ends. The CDR3 DNA is TGTGCCAGCAGAAACAGGGAAACCTCCTACAATGAGCAGTTCTTC. Translating it yields CASRNRETSYNEQFF.

This clone was observed a handful of times. The rearrangement uses TRBV10-1 and TRBJ2-7; D might be TRBD1 (6 bases). CDR1 is WNHNN, CDR2 SYGVQD, per germline (reference sequence). CDR3 length: 13 amino acids. The CDR3 protein is CATQRGSGYEQYF. The CDR3 DNA is TGCGCAACCCAGAGGGGGAGCGGATACGAGCAGTACTTC.

V and J are TRBV7-2 and TRBJ2-3; D is undetermined. CDR1 and CDR2 from the germline V gene are SGHTA and FQGNSA. V was cut by 1 base and J by 12 bases, with 14 bases left in between. The CDR3 has 13 residues. Here the CDR3 DNA reads TGTGCCAGCAGCTTAGTAGGTCGTACCCTTCAGTATTTT. It translates to CASSLVGRTLQYF.

This clone was seen only once. J is TRBJ2-7 and V is TRBV6-1; D gene uncertain. From germline, CDR1 is MNHNS and CDR2 SASEGT. V dropped 4 bases and J dropped 7 bases, with 11 bases sitting between them. The CDR3 spans 12 residues. The CDR3 sequence: CASSVAALEQYF. Here the CDR3 DNA reads TGTGCCAGCAGTGTGGCAGCCCTGGAGCAGTACTTC.

The gene calls are TRBV6-1 and TRBJ1-1, with TRBD1 identical over 9 bases. Germline trimming cut 4 bases from V and 5 bases from J; bases unmatched to any gene: 5. CDR1 is MNHNS, CDR2 SASEGT, per germline. This CDR3 region has 14 residues. Here the CDR3 reads CASSGYRGRTEAFF. CDR3 coding DNA: TGTGCCAGCAGTGGCTACAGGGGGCGGACTGAAGCTTTCTTT.

This rearrangement joins TRBV11-2 to TRBJ2-7; 7 positions agree with TRBD1. Per the germline V gene, CDR1 is SGHAT and CDR2 is FQNNGV. The CDR3 consists of 14 residues. Trimming at V came to 5 bases and at J to 3 bases, leaving 7 bases not matched to a gene. CDR3 in DNA: TGTGCCAGCAGCCGGACAGGAAGGGGCTACGAGCAGTACTTC. It specifies CASSRTGRGYEQYF.

V and J are TRBV7-8 and TRBJ2-7; no clear D. V shed 3 bases and J shed 3 bases, with 9 bases lying between them. Per the germline V gene, CDR1 is SGHVS and CDR2 is FQNEAQ. The length of the CDR3 is 13 residues. The CDR3 DNA reads TGTGCCAGCAGCTTGAGTTCGGACTACGAGCAGTACTTC. Its translation: CASSLSSDYEQYF.

The V call is TRBV19, the J call TRBJ2-2; 14 positions agree with TRBD2. Losses at the gene ends were 0 bases for V and 5 bases for J; bases not matched to a gene: 5. This CDR3 comprises 18 residues. Looked up from germline, CDR1 is LNHDA and CDR2 is SQIVND (reference sequence). Here the CDR3 DNA reads TGTGCCAGTAGTATAGACTCGGGACTAGCGGGGGTGACCGGGGAGCTGTTTTTT. Encoded protein: CASSIDSGLAGVTGELFF.

The rearrangement uses TRBV6-1 and TRBJ2-7; D may be TRBD1 (5 bases). V was cut by 1 base and J by 2 bases, with 6 bases left in between. Germline V gene data show CDR1 as MNHNS and CDR2 as SASEGT. The CDR3 length is 13 residues. CDR3 in amino acids: CASSEDRTYEQYF. CDR3 in DNA: TGTGCCAGCAGTGAAGACAGGACCTACGAGCAGTACTTC.

The J gene is TRBJ2-1, the V gene TRBV5-6; D not certain. CDR1 and CDR2 from the germline V gene are SGHDT and YYEEEE. This CDR3 is 13 amino acids long. V lost 3 bases and J lost 7, with 11 bases in between. As DNA, the CDR3 is TGTGCCAGCAGCTCCTATGCGACGAATGAGCAGTTCTTC. Translation gives CASSSYATNEQFF. Complete variable domain (other parts from reference TRBV5-6 and TRBJ2-1): DAGVTQSPTHLIKTRGQQVTLRCSPKSGHDTVSWYQQALGQGPQFIFQYYEEEERQRGNFPDRFSGHQFPNYSSELNVNALLLGDSALYLCASSSYATNEQFFGPGTRLTVL.